This record looks at one TCR beta chain sequence and its context. Here immunoSEQ multiplex PCR was the method, and the copy in TCRdb shows in-frame clones only, minus some. Altogether around 220,000 clones are present, 90% being singletons, with the ten largest covering about 15%. After removal of 5 bases from V and 3 bases from J, the junction contained 5 bases not matched to a gene. From germline, CDR1 is SGHTA and CDR2 FQGNSA. The CDR3 totals 14 residues. The sample originates from a study of blood T cell repertoires in COVID-19. The source of this sequence is a man between 25 and 39 years old who had been exposed to COVID-19. The sequenced material came from PBMCs or T cells enriched from blood (not recorded which). The V call is TRBV7-2, the J call TRBJ2-7, with TRBD1 matching over 9 bases. The CDR3 region has the DNA TGTGCCAGCAGCCAAGGACAGGGGAGCTACGAGCAGTACTTC. Protein product: CASSQGQGSYEQYF.